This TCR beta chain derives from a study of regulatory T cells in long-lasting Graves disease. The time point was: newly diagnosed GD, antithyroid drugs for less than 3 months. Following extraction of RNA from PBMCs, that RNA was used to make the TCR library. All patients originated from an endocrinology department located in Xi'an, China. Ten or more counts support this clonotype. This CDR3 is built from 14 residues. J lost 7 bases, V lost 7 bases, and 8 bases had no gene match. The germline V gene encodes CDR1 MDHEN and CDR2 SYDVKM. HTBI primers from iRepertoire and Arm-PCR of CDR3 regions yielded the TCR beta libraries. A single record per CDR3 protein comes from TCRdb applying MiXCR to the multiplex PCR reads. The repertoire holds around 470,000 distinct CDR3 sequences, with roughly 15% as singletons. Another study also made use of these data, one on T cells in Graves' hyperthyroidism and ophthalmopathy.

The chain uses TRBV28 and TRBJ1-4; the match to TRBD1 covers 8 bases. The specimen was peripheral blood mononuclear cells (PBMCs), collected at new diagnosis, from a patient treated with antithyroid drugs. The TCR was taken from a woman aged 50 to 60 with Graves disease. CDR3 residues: CASNTGGGSEKLFF. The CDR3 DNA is TGTGCCAGCAATACAGGGGGGGGGAGTGAAAAACTGTTTTTT.